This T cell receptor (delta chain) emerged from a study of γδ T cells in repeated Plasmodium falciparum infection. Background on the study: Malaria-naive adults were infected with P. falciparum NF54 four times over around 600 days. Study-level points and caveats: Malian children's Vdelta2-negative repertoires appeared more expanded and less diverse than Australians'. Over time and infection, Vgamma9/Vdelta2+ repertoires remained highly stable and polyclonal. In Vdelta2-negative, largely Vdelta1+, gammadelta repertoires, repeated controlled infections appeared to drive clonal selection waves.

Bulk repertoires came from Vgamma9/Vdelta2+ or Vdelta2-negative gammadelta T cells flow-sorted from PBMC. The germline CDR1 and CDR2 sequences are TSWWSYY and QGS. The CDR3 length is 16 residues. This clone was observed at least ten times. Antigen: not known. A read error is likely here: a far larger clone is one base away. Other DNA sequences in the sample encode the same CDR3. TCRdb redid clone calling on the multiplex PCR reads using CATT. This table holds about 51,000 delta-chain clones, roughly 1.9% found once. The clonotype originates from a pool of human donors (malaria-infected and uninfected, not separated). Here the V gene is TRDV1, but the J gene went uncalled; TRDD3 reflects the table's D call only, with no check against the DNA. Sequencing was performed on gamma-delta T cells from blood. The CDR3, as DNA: TGTGCTCTTGGGGACCCCTATTCCTACCGGACCGATAAACTCATCTTC. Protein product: CALGDPYSYRTDKLIF.